These 17 T cell receptor beta chains were sequenced from one sample in a study of blood T cells in healthy people across ages. A J-beta primer mix and a sample-barcoded 5' primer were used in a second PCR of roughly 6 to 12 cycles. Each CDR3 protein gets one entry after TCRdb re-called the 5' RACE reads with MiXCR. This table holds 950,000 to 1,200,000 distinct CDR3 sequences, more than 30% found once. Sequenced: blood. The receptor source for this set is a man aged 18-30 years in good health.

This clonotype came up a few times. This chain uses TRBV4-3 with TRBJ1-2; D gene uncertain. Germline V gives CDR1 LGHNA, CDR2 YSLEER. There are 12 residues in the CDR3. V lost 4 bases and J 3 bases, leaving 6 bases between the germline ends. As DNA, the CDR3 is TGCGCCAGCAGCCGTTCTGACTATGGCTACACCTTC. It yields the protein CASSRSDYGYTF.

A remark on this clonotype: A read error may produce the germline difference seen at one junction end. The rearrangement links TRBV4-2 to TRBJ1-1, with TRBD1 identical over 7 bases. Germline V gene lookup returns CDR1 LGHNA and CDR2 YNFKEQ. The length of the CDR3 is 16 residues. This chain's CDR3 is CAGSQGGTAENTEAFF. The DNA of the CDR3 is TGTGCCGGCAGCCAAGGGGGGACAGCGGAGAACACTGAAGCTTTCTTT.

The rearrangement links TRBV20-1 to TRBJ2-5, with a weak D call TRBD2 (6 bases). Matching the DNA end better, TRBJ2-7 makes the J call doubtful. CDR1 and CDR2 from the germline V gene are DFQATT and SNEGSKA (reference sequence). The CDR3 has 13 residues. CDR3 region: CSARDRGFYEQYF. As DNA, the CDR3 is TGCAGTGCTAGAGATCGGGGGTTCTACGAGCAGTACTTC.

The rearrangement joins TRBV4-3 to TRBJ2-2, with D perhaps TRBD1 or TRBD2 (5 bases each). Trimming shortened V by 0 bases and J by 7 bases, and 18 bases separated the two germline ends. Per germline, CDR1 LGHNA and CDR2 YSLEER. CDR3 length: 17 amino acids. CDR3 in amino acids: CASSQDLRGAVGGELFF. The CDR3 DNA reads TGCGCCAGCAGCCAAGATTTAAGAGGGGCGGTTGGCGGGGAGCTGTTTTTT.

The J gene is TRBJ1-4, the V gene TRBV14; D may be TRBD1 (5 bases). Per germline, CDR1 SGHDN and CDR2 FVKESK. Deletions cut 4 bases from V and 8 bases from J, with 11 bases between. The CDR3 length is 13 residues. CDR3 DNA sequence: TGTGCCAGCAGCCGGGGCTCTCGGGAAAAACTGTTTTTT. Encoded protein: CASSRGSREKLFF. Complete variable domain (other parts from reference TRBV14 and TRBJ1-4): EAGVTQFPSHSVIEKGQTVTLRCDPISGHDNLYWYRRVMGKEIKFLLHFVKESKQDESGMPNNRFLAERTGGTYSTLKVQPAELEDSGVYFCASSRGSREKLFFGSGTQLSVL.

This chain uses TRBV9 with TRBJ1-1, with D tentatively TRBD1 (5 bases). The V end was cut by 4 bases, the J end by 0 bases, with 13 bases between. Germline V gene lookup returns CDR1 SGDLS and CDR2 YYNGEE. The CDR3 runs to 15 residues. The CDR3 nucleotides read TGTGCCAGCAGCCCCCAGGGACTGATGAACACTGAAGCTTTCTTT. Translated: CASSPQGLMNTEAFF. The complete variable domain, with remaining parts taken from reference TRBV9 and TRBJ1-1, reads DSGVTQTPKHLITATGQRVTLRCSPRSGDLSVYWYQQSLDQGLQFLIQYYNGEERAKGNILERFSAQQFPDLHSELNLSSLELGDSALYFCASSPQGLMNTEAFFGQGTRLTVV.

This clonotype occurred a few times. The chain joins TRBV5-6 to TRBJ2-7; D uncertain. Germline V gives CDR1 SGHDT, CDR2 YYEEEE. This CDR3 is 13 amino acids long. The V gene lost 0 bases and the J gene lost 3 bases, with 7 bases spanning the gap. The DNA of the CDR3 is TGTGCCAGCAGCTTGGATACATACTACGAGCAGTACTTC. Its translation is CASSLDTYYEQYF.

In this sample, this clonotype turned up a few times. This CDR3 reads CASSLGGDGTEAFF. DNA of the CDR3: TGTGCCAGCAGTTTAGGGGGGGATGGGACTGAAGCTTTCTTT. The chain employs TRBV27 and TRBJ1-1, with D tentatively TRBD1 (5 bases). Between the trimmed V and J ends, which lost 2 bases and 5 bases, there was a span of 12 bases. The CDR3 runs to 14 residues. CDR1 is MNHEY and CDR2 is SMNVEV in the germline V gene (reference sequence).

The rearrangement uses TRBV12-3 or TRBV12-4 and TRBJ1-1; D is possibly TRBD1 (5 bases). The CDR3 totals 14 residues. The ends were cut back, 5 bases at V and 6 bases at J, with 16 bases in the middle. The CDR3 DNA is TGTGCCAGCAGTAACCTTGGGGGTCGGGCTGAAGCTTTCTTT. It codes for CASSNLGGRAEAFF.

This clonotype has a single count. The V call is TRBV20-1, the J call TRBJ1-1, with a weak D call TRBD1 (5 bases). The germline CDR1 and CDR2 sequences are DFQATT and SNEGSKA (reference sequence). This CDR3 spans 12 amino acids. V lost 5 bases, J lost 4 bases, and 11 bases lay in between. CDR3 nucleotides: TGCAGTGCTCGGGGGTTGAGCACTGAAGCTTTCTTT. Protein sequence: CSARGLSTEAFF.

This clonotype has ten or more counts. The CDR3 here is CASSKGQVAGYTF. CDR3 in DNA: TGTGCCAGCAGCAAAGGCCAGGTGGCTGGCTACACCTTC. The genes are TRBV21-1 and TRBJ1-2; the table gives TRBD1 as D, unverified against the DNA. TRBV21-1 is a known pseudogene. This CDR3 has 13 amino acids.

This clonotype was seen a handful of times. The chain couples TRBV9 to TRBJ2-1; 8 bases are a match to TRBD2. Germline V gives CDR1 SGDLS, CDR2 YYNGEE. The junction had 8 bases not matched to a gene; V was cut back by 3 bases and J by 15 bases. This CDR3 comprises 12 residues. CDR3 coding DNA: TGTGCCAGCAGCGCCGGGGGCGGGGGGCTGTTCTTC. Translated, it gives CASSAGGGGLFF.

This sequence joins TRBV7-9 and TRBJ1-2, with no clear D. Germline CDR1 SEHNR, CDR2 FQNEAQ (reference sequence). V lost 3 bases, J lost 3 bases, and 8 bases lay in between. The CDR3 is 13 amino acids. CDR3 DNA: TGTGCCAGCAGCTTCCCCCAGGACTATGGCTACACCTTC. Translated, it gives CASSFPQDYGYTF.

This clonotype was recorded a few times. The chain links TRBV7-2 to TRBJ1-2, with TRBD1 matching over 11 bases. In germline, CDR1 is SGHTA, CDR2 FQGNSA. V was clipped by 5 bases and J by 5 bases; unmatched bases: 7. The CDR3 spans 15 residues. In nucleotides, the CDR3 is TGTGCCAGCAGCCCCGTCGGACAGGGGGCTTATGGCTACACCTTC. It yields the protein CASSPVGQGAYGYTF.

This clonotype was observed a handful of times. The rearrangement uses TRBV20-1 and TRBJ2-2, with D unresolved. Germline V CDR1 and CDR2: DFQATT, SNEGSKA (reference sequence). The CDR3 totals 12 residues. V was pared by 3 bases and J by 6 bases, with 8 bases between. CDR3 protein: CSARAGAGELFF. The DNA for the CDR3 is TGCAGTGCTAGGGCTGGGGCCGGGGAGCTGTTTTTT.

This clonotype has a handful of counts. The V gene is TRBV20-1, the J gene TRBJ2-6, with 10 nucleotides matching TRBD1. This CDR3 is 17 amino acids long. Germline lookup yields CDR1 DFQATT and CDR2 SNEGSKA (reference sequence). V shed 3 bases, J shed 1 base, and the junction held 6 bases outside the gene matches. In DNA, the CDR3 is TGCAGTGCTAGCCGGGACAGGGGCCTATCTGGGGCCAACGTCCTGACTTTC. This translates into CSASRDRGLSGANVLTF.

There are many counts of this clonotype. The chain combines TRBV20-1 with TRBJ2-7; 12 nucleotides align to TRBD1. V shed 5 bases, J shed 5 bases, and the junction held 1 base outside the gene matches. CDR1 DFQATT and CDR2 SNEGSKA come from the germline V gene (reference sequence). The CDR3 has 12 amino acids. The CDR3: CSAGTGGHEQYF. CDR3 sequence (DNA): TGCAGTGCTGGGACAGGGGGCCACGAGCAGTACTTC.